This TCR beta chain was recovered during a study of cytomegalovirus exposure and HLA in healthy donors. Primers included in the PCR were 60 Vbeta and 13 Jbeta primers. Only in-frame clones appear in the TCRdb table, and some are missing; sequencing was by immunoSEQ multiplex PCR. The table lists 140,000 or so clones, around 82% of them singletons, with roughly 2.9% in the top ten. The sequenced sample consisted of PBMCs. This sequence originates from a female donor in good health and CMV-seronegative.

The CDR3 nucleotides read TGTGCCAGCAGTGAGTCTAGCGGGGGAGGGACCCAGTACTTC. It encodes CASSESSGGGTQYF. The V and J genes are TRBV6-1 and TRBJ2-5; 10 bases are shared with TRBD2. V dropped 3 bases and J dropped 7; count of bases not matched to a gene: 5. Germline V lookup: CDR1 MNHNS, CDR2 SASEGT. The CDR3 spans 14 residues.